This entry lists 11 T cell receptor beta chains sequenced from one sample in a study of T cells in Graves' hyperthyroidism and ophthalmopathy (dated by TCRdb to the late 2010s). The library came from multiplex PCR. Data came from an Illumina HiSeq 2000. The TCR beta CDR3 regions were amplified from the RNA transcripts. The first round of RT-PCR for the TCR CDR3 was performed with the HTBI primer set and the Qiagen OneStep RT-PCR kit. In-frame beta chains were kept once TCRdb had trimmed the public reads at Q25 with fastp and called clones with MiXCR. Every entry covers one CDR3 protein and lists the most common genes and DNA from its rows. The sample records nearly 600,000 distinct CDR3 sequences, 12% to 15% of which are singletons. The top ten clones comprise 7% to 9% of the sample. Sequenced material: blood. These receptors were taken from a woman aged 18-29 years with Graves' ophthalmopathy.

As DNA, the CDR3 is TGCAGCGTGGGAGGTGGGTGGCGGTTGGCTGAAGATACGCAGTATTTT. It codes for CSVGGGWRLAEDTQYF. This chain uses TRBV29-1 with TRBJ2-3; D might be TRBD2 (6 bases). CDR1 and CDR2 (germline): SQVTM, ANQGSEA. V was pared by 6 bases and J by 5 bases, with 24 bases between. The CDR3 spans 16 residues.

The chain is built from TRBV4-3 and TRBJ1-1, with 9 bases identical to TRBD1. There are 16 residues in the CDR3. The junction had 12 bases not matched to a gene; V was cut back by 4 bases and J by 6 bases. Germline CDR1 is LGHNA and CDR2 is YSLEER. CDR3 bases: TGCGCCAGCAGCCCTGGACAGGGGCTAAAGGGCGCTGAAGCTTTCTTT. As protein: CASSPGQGLKGAEAFF.

This clonotype was detected ten times or more. This rearrangement joins TRBV30 to TRBJ1-5, with D uncertain. The length of the CDR3 is 13 residues. V was cut by 4 bases and J by 4 bases, with 11 bases left in between. Germline CDR1 reads GTSNPN; CDR2 reads SVGIG (reference sequence). The CDR3 loop is CAWTPHGNQPQHF. CDR3 DNA: TGTGCCTGGACCCCACACGGTAATCAGCCCCAGCATTTT.

This clonotype was found many times. The chain employs TRBV5-1 and TRBJ1-5; possible D gene TRBD1, 5 bases. V was shortened by 0 bases and J by 3 bases, with 10 bases between the two germline ends. Germline loops: CDR1 SGHRS, CDR2 YFSETQ. The CDR3 spans 15 residues. The CDR3 DNA is TGCGCCAGCAGCTTGGGCGCAGGGAACAATCAGCCCCAGCATTTT. It codes for CASSLGAGNNQPQHF.

This clonotype was detected many times. The chain couples TRBV6-1 to TRBJ2-2; D ambiguous. Deletions cut 5 bases from V and 8 bases from J, with 6 bases between. Germline-derived CDR1 and CDR2 are MNHNS and SASEGT. CDR3 length: 11 residues. For the CDR3, the DNA is TGTGCCAGCAGTTACTTTGGGGAGCTGTTTTTT. It translates to CASSYFGELFF.

V and J are TRBV12-3 or TRBV12-4 and TRBJ2-2, with D perhaps TRBD2 (6 bases). This CDR3 is 15 amino acids long. The V gene lost 3 bases and the J gene lost 7 bases, with 15 bases spanning the gap. CDR3 nucleotide sequence: TGTGCCAGCAGTTTTGGGGGGAGTGTAGGCGGGGAGCTGTTTTTT. Translating it yields CASSFGGSVGGELFF.

A remark on this clonotype: A read error is possible here, since a much larger clone lies one base away. The V call is TRBV4-2, the J call TRBJ2-5, with 12 bases that match TRBD1. The CDR3 is 18 amino acids. Germline-derived CDR1 and CDR2 are LGHNA and YNFKEQ. In DNA, the CDR3 is TGTGCCAGCAGCCAGGGGACAGGGGGCATTTTGAAACAAGGGACCCAGTACTTC. Its protein product is CASSQGTGGILKQGTQYF.

This clonotype showed up just a few times. This rearrangement joins TRBV6-5 to TRBJ2-7; 7 bases match TRBD1. The ends lost 2 bases at V and 5 bases at J; junction bases unmatched: 9. The CDR3 has 15 residues. Germline values: CDR1 MNHEY, CDR2 SVGAGI. CDR3 region: CASSYGPGTEHEQYF. The CDR3 DNA reads as TGTGCCAGCAGTTACGGGCCGGGGACAGAACACGAGCAGTACTTC.

This clonotype occurred many times. The CDR3 DNA sequence: TGTGCCATCCGCACCTCGGAGGGTGGCACAGATACGCAGTATTTT. Translated: CAIRTSEGGTDTQYF. The chain couples TRBV10-3 to TRBJ2-3; the D gene is possibly TRBD2 (6 bases). There are 15 residues in the CDR3. Germline CDR1 and CDR2: ENHRY and SYGVKD. Trimming removed 8 bases at V and 1 base at J, with 16 bases between.

In its sample, this clonotype was seen many times. This rearrangement joins TRBV7-2 to TRBJ2-7, with a possible D match to TRBD2 (5 bases). V was cut by 1 base and J by 3 bases, with 10 bases left in between. Germline CDR1 SGHTA, CDR2 FQGNSA. The CDR3 sequence is 14 residues long. CDR3: CASSLGGSDYEQYF. In nucleotides, the CDR3 is TGTGCCAGCAGCTTAGGAGGGAGTGACTACGAGCAGTACTTC.

This clonotype was recorded at least ten times. This sequence joins TRBV2 and TRBJ2-7, with D possibly being TRBD1 (5 bases). The CDR3 runs to 14 residues. Germline assignment: CDR1 SNHLY and CDR2 FYNNEI. Between the trimmed V and J ends, which lost 3 bases and 3 bases, there was a span of 12 bases. CDR3 in amino acids: CASSDLGAGYEQYF. CDR3 in DNA: TGTGCCAGCAGTGACCTTGGGGCAGGCTACGAGCAGTACTTC.